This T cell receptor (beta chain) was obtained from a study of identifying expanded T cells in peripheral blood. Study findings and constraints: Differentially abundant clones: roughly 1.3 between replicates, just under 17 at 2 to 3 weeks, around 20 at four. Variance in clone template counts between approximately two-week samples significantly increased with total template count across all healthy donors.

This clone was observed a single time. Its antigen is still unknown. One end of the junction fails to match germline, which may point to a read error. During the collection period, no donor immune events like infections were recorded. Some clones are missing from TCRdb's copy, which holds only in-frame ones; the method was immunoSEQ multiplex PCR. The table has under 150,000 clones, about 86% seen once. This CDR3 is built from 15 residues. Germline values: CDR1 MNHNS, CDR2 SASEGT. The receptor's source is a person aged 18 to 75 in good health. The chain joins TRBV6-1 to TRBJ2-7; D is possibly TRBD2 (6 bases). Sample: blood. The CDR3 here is CASSEAWVKADYWDF. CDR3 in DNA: TGTGCCAGCAGTGAAGCGTGGGTCAAGGCGGACTACTGGGACTTC.